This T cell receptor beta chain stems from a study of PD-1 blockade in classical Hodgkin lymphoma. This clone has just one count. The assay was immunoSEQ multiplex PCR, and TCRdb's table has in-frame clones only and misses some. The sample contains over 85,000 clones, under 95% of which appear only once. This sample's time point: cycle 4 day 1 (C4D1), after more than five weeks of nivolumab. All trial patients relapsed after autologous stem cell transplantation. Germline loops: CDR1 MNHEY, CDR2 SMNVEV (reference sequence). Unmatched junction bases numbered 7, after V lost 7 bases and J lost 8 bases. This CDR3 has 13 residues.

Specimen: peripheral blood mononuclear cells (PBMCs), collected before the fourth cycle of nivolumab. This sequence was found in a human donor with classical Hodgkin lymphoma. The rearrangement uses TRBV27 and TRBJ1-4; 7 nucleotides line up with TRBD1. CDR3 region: CASTRSTGEKLFF. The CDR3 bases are TGTGCCAGCACCCGCTCGACAGGGGAAAAACTGTTTTTT.